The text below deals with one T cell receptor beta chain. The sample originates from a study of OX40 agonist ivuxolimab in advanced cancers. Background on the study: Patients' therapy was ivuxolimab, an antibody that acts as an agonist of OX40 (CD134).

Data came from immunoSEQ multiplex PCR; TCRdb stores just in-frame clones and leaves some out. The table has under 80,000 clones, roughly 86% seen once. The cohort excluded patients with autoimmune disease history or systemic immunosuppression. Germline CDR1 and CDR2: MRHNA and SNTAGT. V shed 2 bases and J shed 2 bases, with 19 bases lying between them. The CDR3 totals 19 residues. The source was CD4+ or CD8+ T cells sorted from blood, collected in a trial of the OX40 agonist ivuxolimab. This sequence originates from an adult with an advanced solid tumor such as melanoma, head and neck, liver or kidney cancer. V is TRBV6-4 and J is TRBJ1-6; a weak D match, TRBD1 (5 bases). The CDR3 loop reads CASSDAGLTGTPYNSPLHF. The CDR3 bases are TGTGCCAGCAGTGACGCGGGACTGACCGGGACGCCCTATAATTCACCCCTCCACTTT.